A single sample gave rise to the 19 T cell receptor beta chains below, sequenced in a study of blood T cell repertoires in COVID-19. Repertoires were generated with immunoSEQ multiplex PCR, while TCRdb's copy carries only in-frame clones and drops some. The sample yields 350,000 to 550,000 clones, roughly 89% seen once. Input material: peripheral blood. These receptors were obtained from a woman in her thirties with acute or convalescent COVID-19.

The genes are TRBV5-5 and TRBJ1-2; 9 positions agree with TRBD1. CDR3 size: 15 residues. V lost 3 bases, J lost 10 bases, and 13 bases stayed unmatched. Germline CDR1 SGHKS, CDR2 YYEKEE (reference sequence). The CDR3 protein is CASSSDWRRTGDYTF. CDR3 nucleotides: TGTGCCAGCAGCTCGGACTGGAGAAGGACAGGGGACTACACCTTC. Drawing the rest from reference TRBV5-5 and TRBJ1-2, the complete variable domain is DAGVTQSPTHLIKTRGQQVTLRCSPISGHKSVSWYQQVLGQGPQFIFQYYEKEERGRGNFPDRFSARQFPNYSSELNVNALLLGDSALYLCASSSDWRRTGDYTFGSGTRLTVV.

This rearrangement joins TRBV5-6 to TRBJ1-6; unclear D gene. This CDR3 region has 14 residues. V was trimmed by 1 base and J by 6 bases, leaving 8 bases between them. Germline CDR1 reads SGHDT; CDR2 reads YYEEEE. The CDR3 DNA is TGTGCCAGCAGCTTGCTCGGTACTAATTCACCCCTCCACTTT. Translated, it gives CASSLLGTNSPLHF.

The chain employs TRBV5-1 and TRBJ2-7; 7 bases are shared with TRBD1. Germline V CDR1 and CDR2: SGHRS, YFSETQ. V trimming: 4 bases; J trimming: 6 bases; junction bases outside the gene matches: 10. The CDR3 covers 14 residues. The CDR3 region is CASSLGDRVVEQYF. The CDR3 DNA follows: TGCGCCAGCAGCCTCGGCGACAGGGTGGTCGAGCAGTACTTC.

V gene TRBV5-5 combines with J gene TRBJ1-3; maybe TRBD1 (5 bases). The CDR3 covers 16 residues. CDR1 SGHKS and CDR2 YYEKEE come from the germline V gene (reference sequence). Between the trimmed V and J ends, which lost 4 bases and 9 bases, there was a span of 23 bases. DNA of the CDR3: TGTGCCAGCAGCCTCGGGCGGGGCGGCGGTTTGGTCACCATATATTTT. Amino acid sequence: CASSLGRGGGLVTIYF.

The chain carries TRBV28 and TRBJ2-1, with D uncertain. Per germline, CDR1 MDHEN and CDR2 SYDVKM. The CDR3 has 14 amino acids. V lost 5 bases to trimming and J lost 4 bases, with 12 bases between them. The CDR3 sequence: CASSSQVSYNEQFF. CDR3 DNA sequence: TGTGCCAGCAGTAGCCAGGTGTCTTACAATGAGCAGTTCTTC.

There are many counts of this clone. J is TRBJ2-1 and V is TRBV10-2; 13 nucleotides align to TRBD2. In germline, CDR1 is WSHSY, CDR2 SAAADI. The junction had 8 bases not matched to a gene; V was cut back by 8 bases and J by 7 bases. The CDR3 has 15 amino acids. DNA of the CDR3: TGCGCCAGCGTAGGACTAGCGGGGGATGGGAATGAGCAGTTCTTC. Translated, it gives CASVGLAGDGNEQFF.

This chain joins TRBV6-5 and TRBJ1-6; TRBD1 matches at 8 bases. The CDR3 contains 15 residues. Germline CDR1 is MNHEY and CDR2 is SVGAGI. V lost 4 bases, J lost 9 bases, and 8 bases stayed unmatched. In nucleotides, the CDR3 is TGTGCCAGCAGTTCCGGGACAGGCGGAGGTTCACCCCTCCACTTT. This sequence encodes CASSSGTGGGSPLHF.

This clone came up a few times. The CDR3 coding sequence is TGCGCCAGCAGCTCACAGGGGGTCTGGAACACTGAAGCTTTCTTT. It specifies CASSSQGVWNTEAFF. This sequence joins TRBV5-1 and TRBJ1-1; 8 bases align to TRBD1. Germline V gene lookup returns CDR1 SGHRS and CDR2 YFSETQ. This CDR3 has 15 residues. J lost 1 base, V lost 3 bases, and 5 bases had no gene match.

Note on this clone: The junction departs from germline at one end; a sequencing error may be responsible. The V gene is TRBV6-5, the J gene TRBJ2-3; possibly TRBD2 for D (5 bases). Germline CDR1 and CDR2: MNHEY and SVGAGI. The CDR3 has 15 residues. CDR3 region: CASSDSGSETDTQYF. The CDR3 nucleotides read TGTGCCAGCAGTGACTCGGGTAGCGAAACAGATACGCAGTATTTT.

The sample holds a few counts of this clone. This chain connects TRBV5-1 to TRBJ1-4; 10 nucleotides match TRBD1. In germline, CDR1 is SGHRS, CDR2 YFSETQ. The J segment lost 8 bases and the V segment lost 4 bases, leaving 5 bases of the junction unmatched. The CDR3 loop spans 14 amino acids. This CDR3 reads CASSVDRGREKLFF. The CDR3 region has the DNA TGCGCCAGCAGCGTCGACAGGGGGCGCGAAAAACTGTTTTTT.

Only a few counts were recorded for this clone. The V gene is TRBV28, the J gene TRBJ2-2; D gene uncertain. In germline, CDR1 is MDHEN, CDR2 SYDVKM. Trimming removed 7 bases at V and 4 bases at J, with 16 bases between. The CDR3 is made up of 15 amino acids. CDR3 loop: CASKLDSLGTGELFF. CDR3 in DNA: TGTGCCAGCAAACTCGATTCCCTCGGCACCGGGGAGCTGTTTTTT.

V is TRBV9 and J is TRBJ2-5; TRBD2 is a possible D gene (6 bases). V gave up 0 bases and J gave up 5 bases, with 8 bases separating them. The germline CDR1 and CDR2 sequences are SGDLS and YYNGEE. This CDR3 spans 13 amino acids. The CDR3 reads CASSVGGVETQYF. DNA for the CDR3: TGTGCCAGCAGCGTAGGCGGGGTGGAGACCCAGTACTTC. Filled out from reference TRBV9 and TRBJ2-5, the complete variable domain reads DSGVTQTPKHLITATGQRVTLRCSPRSGDLSVYWYQQSLDQGLQFLIQYYNGEERAKGNILERFSAQQFPDLHSELNLSSLELGDSALYFCASSVGGVETQYFGPGTRLLVL.

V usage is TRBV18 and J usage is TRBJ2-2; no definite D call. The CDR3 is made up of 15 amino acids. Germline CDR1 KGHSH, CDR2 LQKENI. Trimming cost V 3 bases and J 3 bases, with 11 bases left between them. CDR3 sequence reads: CASSPAQIYTGELFF. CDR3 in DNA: TGTGCCAGCTCACCGGCACAGATATACACCGGGGAGCTGTTTTTT.

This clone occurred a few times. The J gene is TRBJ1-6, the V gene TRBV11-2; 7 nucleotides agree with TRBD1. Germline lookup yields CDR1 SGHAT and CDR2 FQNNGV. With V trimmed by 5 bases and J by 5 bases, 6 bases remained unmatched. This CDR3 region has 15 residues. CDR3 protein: CASSAQTGNNSPLHF. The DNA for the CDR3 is TGTGCCAGCAGCGCCCAGACAGGGAATAATTCACCCCTCCACTTT.

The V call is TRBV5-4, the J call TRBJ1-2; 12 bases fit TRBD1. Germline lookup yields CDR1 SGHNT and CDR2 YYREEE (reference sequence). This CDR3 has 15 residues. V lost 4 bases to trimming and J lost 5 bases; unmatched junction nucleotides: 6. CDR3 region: CASSPGTGGAYGYTF. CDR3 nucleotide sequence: TGTGCCAGCAGCCCGGGGACAGGGGGCGCGTATGGCTACACCTTC.

The CDR3 here is CASSFGLLAGAKETQYF. CDR3 DNA: TGTGCCAGCAGTTTTGGTTTACTAGCGGGGGCCAAAGAGACCCAGTACTTC. The chain joins TRBV6-2 or TRBV6-3 to TRBJ2-5, with 11 positions matching TRBD2. This CDR3 is 17 amino acids long. CDR1 and CDR2 (germline): MNHEY, SVGEGT. J lost 3 bases, V lost 4 bases, and 10 bases had no gene match.

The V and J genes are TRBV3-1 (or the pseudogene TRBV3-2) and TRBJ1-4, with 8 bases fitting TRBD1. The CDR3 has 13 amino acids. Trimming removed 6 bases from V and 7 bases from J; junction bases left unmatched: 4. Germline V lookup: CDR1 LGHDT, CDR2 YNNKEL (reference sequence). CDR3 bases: TGTGCCAGCAGAGGACAGGGAGTTGAAAAACTGTTTTTT. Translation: CASRGQGVEKLFF.

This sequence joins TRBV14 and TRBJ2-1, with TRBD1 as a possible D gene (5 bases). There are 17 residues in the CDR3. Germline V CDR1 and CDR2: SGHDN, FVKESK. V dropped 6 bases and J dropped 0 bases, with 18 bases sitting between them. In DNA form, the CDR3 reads TGTGCCAGCAGTTCTAGGGGTGATCTAAGCTCCTACAATGAGCAGTTCTTC. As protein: CASSSRGDLSSYNEQFF. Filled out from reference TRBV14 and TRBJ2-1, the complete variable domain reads EAGVTQFPSHSVIEKGQTVTLRCDPISGHDNLYWYRRVMGKEIKFLLHFVKESKQDESGMPNNRFLAERTGGTYSTLKVQPAELEDSGVYFCASSSRGDLSSYNEQFFGPGTRLTVL.

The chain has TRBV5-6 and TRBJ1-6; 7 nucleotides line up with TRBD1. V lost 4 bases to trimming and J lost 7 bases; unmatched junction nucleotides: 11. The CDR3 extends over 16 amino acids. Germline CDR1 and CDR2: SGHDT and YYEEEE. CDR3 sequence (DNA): TGTGCCAGCAGCCCTCAGACAGGGTCCTTGAATTCACCCCTCCACTTT. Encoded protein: CASSPQTGSLNSPLHF.